This T cell receptor (beta chain) was documented in a study of blood T cell repertoires in COVID-19. The CDR3 length is 13 residues. V gave up 6 bases and J gave up 1 base, with 9 bases separating them. CDR1 LGHDT and CDR2 YNNKEL come from the germline V gene (reference sequence). As handled by the study authors: Amplification of reference gene primers provided the estimated nucleated cell counts. Sequenced by immunoSEQ multiplex PCR; TCRdb stores in-frame clones only, minus some. Clone size and the V and J calls come from that table; the DNA yielded D and trimming. The repertoire holds about 55,000 clones, with 80% to 95% as singletons.

The chain is built from TRBV3-1 (or the pseudogene TRBV3-2) and TRBJ1-1, with D hard to call. This sequence originates from a human donor with active COVID-19. The donor label of this sample is uncertain. The sample consisted of peripheral blood. The CDR3 DNA follows: TGTGCCAGCAGTAGTAGACAGAACACTGAAGCTTTCTTT. Its translation: CASSSRQNTEAFF.